These 31 T cell receptor beta chains were all obtained from the same sample, sequenced in a study of early T cells in non-severe SARS-CoV-2 infection. TCRdb itself ran the 5' RACE reads through MiXCR, one entry per CDR3 protein. The data show roughly 93,000 distinct CDR3 sequences, over 12% seen once. Sequencing was carried out using whole blood. The receptors here all came from an adult who was a healthcare worker with PCR-confirmed SARS-CoV-2 infection or an uninfected control (not recorded which).

V usage is TRBV2 and J usage is TRBJ1-2; D remains unclear. Germline V gene data show CDR1 as SNHLY and CDR2 as FYNNEI. The CDR3 has 18 residues. V was clipped by 2 bases and J by 8 bases, with 27 bases between them. The CDR3 DNA reads TGTGCCAGCAGTGAACTCCCGAAGACGGGCCTGCTGGGAGGAGGCTACACCTTC. Residues: CASSELPKTGLLGGGYTF.

This chain connects TRBV19 to TRBJ1-2, with 10 positions matching TRBD1. Germline V gene sequence: CDR1 LNHDA, CDR2 SQIVND (reference sequence). V shed 5 bases and J 4 bases; nucleotides not matched to a gene: 10. This CDR3 spans 16 amino acids. The CDR3 here is CASSYGTGAGFYGYTF. The DNA for the CDR3 is TGTGCCAGTAGTTACGGGACAGGGGCGGGTTTCTATGGCTACACCTTC.

In this sample, this clonotype turned up many times. This chain links TRBV5-1 with TRBJ1-1, with D maybe TRBD1 (5 bases). Germline V lookup: CDR1 SGHRS, CDR2 YFSETQ. Trimming removed 0 bases from V and 0 bases from J, with 9 bases in between. This CDR3 region has 15 residues. For the CDR3, the DNA is TGCGCCAGCAGCTTGGCCGGGGGGTTGAACACTGAAGCTTTCTTT. It translates to CASSLAGGLNTEAFF.

The CDR3 protein is CASSSGTGGDYGYTF. DNA of the CDR3: TGCGCCAGCAGCTCCGGGACAGGAGGGGACTATGGCTACACCTTC. The rearrangement joins TRBV5-1 to TRBJ1-2; 8 bases agree with TRBD1. Trimming took 3 bases from V and 3 from J; bases not matched to a gene: 7. In germline, CDR1 is SGHRS, CDR2 YFSETQ. The CDR3 totals 15 residues.

This chain connects TRBV20-1 to TRBJ2-7; TRBD1 agrees at 9 bases. V trimming: 2 bases; J trimming: 6 bases; junction bases outside the gene matches: 5. CDR3 length equals 13 residues. Germline V gives CDR1 DFQATT, CDR2 SNEGSKA (reference sequence). DNA of the CDR3: TGCAGTGCTAGAAAACAGGGGGCCGGCGAGCAGTACGTC. It encodes CSARKQGAGEQYV.

The CDR3 DNA reads TGCGCCAGCAGCTTGGCCGACGGGCAGTATTTT. Its protein product is CASSLADGQYF. V and J are TRBV5-1 and TRBJ2-3; no firm D call. V lost 0 bases to trimming and J lost 11 bases, with 7 bases between them. The CDR3 length is 11 residues. Germline V gene data show CDR1 as SGHRS and CDR2 as YFSETQ. Full variable domain (outside the CDR3, taken from reference TRBV5-1 and TRBJ2-3): KAGVTQTPRYLIKTRGQQVTLSCSPISGHRSVSWYQQTPGQGLQFLFEYFSETQRNKGNFPGRFSGRQFSNSRSEMNVSTLELGDSALYLCASSLADGQYFGPGTRLTVL.

This clonotype appeared many times. The chain joins TRBV5-6 to TRBJ1-2; perhaps TRBD1 as D (5 bases). V lost 3 bases and J 4 bases, leaving 10 bases between the germline ends. The CDR3 is 13 amino acids. Germline V lookup: CDR1 SGHDT, CDR2 YYEEEE. This chain's CDR3 is CASSYGAAYGYTF. CDR3 nucleotides: TGTGCCAGCAGCTACGGGGCAGCCTATGGCTACACCTTC.

The chain links TRBV7-2 to TRBJ2-1, with TRBD1 matching 8 bases. The CDR3 extends over 15 amino acids. The V and J ends lost 5 bases and 5 bases, in that order; junction bases with no gene match: 8. Germline CDR1 reads SGHTA; CDR2 reads FQGNSA. CDR3 loop: CASSAGTGNHNEQFF. Here the CDR3 DNA reads TGTGCCAGCAGCGCCGGGACAGGAAACCACAATGAGCAGTTCTTC.

This clonotype came up many times. The CDR3 sequence is CATSNPTKPGQALSSYNEQFF. For the CDR3, the DNA is TGTGCCACCTCAAACCCCACAAAGCCGGGACAGGCCCTGAGCTCCTACAATGAGCAGTTCTTC. This chain links TRBV24-1 with TRBJ2-1; the match to TRBD1 covers 8 bases. Germline-derived CDR1 and CDR2 are KGHDR and SFDVKD. V gave up 9 bases and J gave up 0 bases; unmatched junction bases: 24. The CDR3 covers 21 residues.

In its sample, this clonotype was seen many times. V and J are TRBV20-1 and TRBJ1-2; TRBD1 might be the D (5 bases). Per germline, CDR1 DFQATT and CDR2 SNEGSKA (reference sequence). The CDR3 runs to 13 residues. V was cut by 6 bases and J by 3 bases, with 14 bases left in between. This CDR3 reads CSATDPRDYGYTF. The CDR3 region has the DNA TGCAGTGCGACAGACCCTAGGGACTATGGCTACACCTTC.

This clonotype appeared many times. The chain carries TRBV10-2 and TRBJ1-1; maybe TRBD1 (5 bases). Between the trimmed V and J ends, which lost 3 bases and 7 bases, there was a span of 12 bases. Germline loops: CDR1 WSHSY, CDR2 SAAADI. The CDR3 spans 13 residues. The CDR3 DNA sequence: TGCGCCAGCAGTGAAGGCAGGGTGCTTGAAGCTTTCTTT. It is translated as CASSEGRVLEAFF.

The chain carries TRBV5-1 and TRBJ2-3, with TRBD1 as a possible D gene (6 bases). Between the trimmed V and J ends, which lost 4 bases and 3 bases, there was a span of 18 bases. Germline-derived CDR1 and CDR2 are SGHRS and YFSETQ. This CDR3 has 16 residues. The chain's CDR3 is CASSRLGGIRTDTQYF. CDR3 DNA: TGCGCCAGCAGCCGCCTAGGGGGTATTCGTACAGATACGCAGTATTTT.

This clonotype was counted only a few times. This chain joins TRBV5-1 and TRBJ2-1; D possibly corresponds to TRBD1 (5 bases). V lost 3 bases to trimming and J lost 10 bases, with 8 bases between them. The germline V gene has CDR1 SGHRS and CDR2 YFSETQ. This CDR3 has 11 amino acids. CDR3 residues: CASSSDREQFF. CDR3 in DNA: TGCGCCAGCAGCTCCGACAGAGAGCAGTTCTTC.

This clonotype was recorded many times. The gene calls are TRBV28 and TRBJ1-6, with D unresolved. The CDR3 covers 16 residues. Trimming shortened V by 2 bases and J by 10 bases, and 18 bases separated the two germline ends. Germline lookup yields CDR1 MDHEN and CDR2 SYDVKM. For the CDR3, the DNA is TGTGCCAGCAGTTTAGAAACCTCAGTGGTAGGATCACCCCTCCACTTT. The encoded protein is CASSLETSVVGSPLHF.

There are many counts of this clonotype. This chain connects TRBV14 to TRBJ2-1; D gene ambiguous. Trimming removed 0 bases from V and 13 bases from J, with 7 bases in between. From germline, CDR1 is SGHDN and CDR2 FVKESK. The CDR3 contains 11 residues. The CDR3 is CASSQDAEQFF. DNA for the CDR3: TGTGCCAGCAGCCAAGACGCTGAACAGTTCTTC.

The genes are TRBV19 and TRBJ2-7, with unresolved D. V was trimmed by 9 bases and J by 5 bases, leaving 14 bases between them. The CDR3 sequence is 12 residues long. Germline CDR1 LNHDA, CDR2 SQIVND (reference sequence). The chain's CDR3 is CARETQDHEQYV. The CDR3 DNA sequence: TGTGCCAGGGAGACTCAGGACCACGAGCAGTACGTC.

This clonotype has more than one count but fewer than ten. The chain joins TRBV29-1 to TRBJ1-1, with D tentatively TRBD1 (5 bases). The germline CDR1 and CDR2 sequences are SQVTM and ANQGSEA. V was clipped by 5 bases and J by 1 base, with 11 bases between them. This CDR3 comprises 13 residues. In nucleotides, the CDR3 is TGCAGCGTTAACGGCAGGGCGAACACTGAAGCTTTCTTT. This gives the protein CSVNGRANTEAFF.

This clonotype appeared a few times. This chain links TRBV4-1 with TRBJ2-3; either TRBD1 or TRBD2 may supply D (5 bases each). The CDR3 has 15 amino acids. CDR1 is MGHRA and CDR2 is YSYEKL in the germline V gene. V lost 4 bases and J lost 4, with 15 bases in between. CDR3 sequence: CASSRVGLAPDTQYF. The CDR3 nucleotides are TGCGCCAGCAGCCGGGTGGGGCTAGCCCCAGATACGCAGTATTTT.

This clonotype has only a few counts. The chain combines TRBV5-8 with TRBJ1-6; D is possibly TRBD1 (6 bases). The V end was cut by 4 bases, the J end by 14 bases, with 37 bases between. Germline V gene sequence: CDR1 SGHTS, CDR2 YDEGEE. The CDR3 spans 20 residues. CDR3 in DNA: TGTGCCAGCAGCCCTTACCGTCCACTATCCGGGACACCGATTAGTGGAGCCCTCCACTTT. Its translation: CASSPYRPLSGTPISGALHF.

There are a few counts of this clonotype. The chain combines TRBV12-3 or TRBV12-4 with TRBJ2-3; D gene uncertain. The germline V and J ends were trimmed by 7 bases and 10 bases, with 18 bases remaining between them. The CDR3 spans 13 residues. This chain's CDR3 is CASTSSIRSPQYF. CDR3 nucleotide sequence: TGTGCCAGCACCTCCTCCATACGGAGTCCGCAGTATTTT.

This chain connects TRBV6-6 to TRBJ1-4; 8 nucleotides line up with TRBD1. V was pared by 4 bases and J by 7 bases, with 5 bases of the junction left unmatched. This CDR3 comprises 14 residues. CDR1 and CDR2 from the germline V gene are MNHNY and SVGAGI (reference sequence). CDR3 sequence (DNA): TGTGCCAGCAGTTCGGACAGGGAGGGTGAAAAACTGTTTTTT. This translates into CASSSDREGEKLFF.

This clonotype has more than one count but fewer than ten. The chain carries TRBV5-1 and TRBJ2-1; D is unclear. The CDR3 consists of 16 residues. Looked up from germline, CDR1 is SGHRS and CDR2 is YFSETQ. The germline V and J ends were trimmed by 4 bases and 0 bases, with 14 bases remaining between them. The DNA for the CDR3 is TGCGCCAGCAGCCCCACGGTTTGGAGCTCCTACAATGAGCAGTTCTTC. This encodes CASSPTVWSSYNEQFF.

The CDR3 DNA reads as TGTGCCATCAGTGAGTCAGGGGGAGCGGAAATCGATAATTCACCCCTCCACTTT. This encodes CAISESGGAEIDNSPLHF. This chain links TRBV10-3 with TRBJ1-6; D perhaps matches TRBD1 (6 bases). The CDR3 is 18 amino acids. Between the trimmed V and J ends, which lost 0 bases and 5 bases, there was a span of 17 bases. The germline CDR1 and CDR2 sequences are ENHRY and SYGVKD.

This chain uses TRBV30 with TRBJ2-3; 9 bases align to TRBD2. The CDR3 length is 13 residues. The V and J ends lost 5 bases and 6 bases, in that order; junction bases with no gene match: 6. Germline V gene sequence: CDR1 GTSNPN, CDR2 SVGIG (reference sequence). The CDR3 nucleotides are TGTGCCTGGGGACTAGCGTCCTACGATACGCAGTATTTT. Its translation is CAWGLASYDTQYF. The full variable domain, its missing parts supplied by reference TRBV30 and TRBJ2-3, is SQTIHQWPATLVQPVGSPLSLECTVEGTSNPNLYWYRQAAGRGLQLLFYSVGIGQISSEVPQNLSASRPQDRQFILSSKKLLLSDSGFYLCAWGLASYDTQYFGPGTRLTVL.

This clonotype has more than one count but fewer than ten. This rearrangement joins TRBV7-6 to TRBJ2-3, with D possibly being TRBD1 (5 bases). The V end lost 2 bases, the J end lost 5 bases, and 14 bases lay between the germline ends. In germline, CDR1 is SGHVS, CDR2 FNYEAQ. The CDR3 length is 15 residues. The CDR3: CASSLTQGLVDTQYF. The CDR3 DNA reads TGTGCCAGCAGCTTAACCCAGGGTTTGGTAGATACGCAGTATTTT.

This clonotype was counted ten times or more. V and J are TRBV12-3 or TRBV12-4 and TRBJ2-2; 13 bases are shared with TRBD2. The ends lost 5 bases at V and 1 base at J; junction bases unmatched: 10. There are 19 residues in the CDR3. CDR3 sequence: CASSEGGTSGAKNTGELFF. The CDR3 DNA is TGTGCCAGCAGTGAAGGAGGGACTAGCGGGGCGAAGAACACCGGGGAGCTGTTTTTT.

The chain employs TRBV7-9 and TRBJ1-4; D is perhaps TRBD1 (5 bases). CDR3 length: 15 amino acids. With 5 bases removed from V and 5 bases from J, the gap between germline ends came to 15 bases. The germline V gene has CDR1 SEHNR and CDR2 FQNEAQ (reference sequence). CDR3 sequence reads: CASSSSGGRNEKLFF. DNA for the CDR3: TGTGCCAGCAGCAGCTCTGGGGGACGAAATGAAAAACTGTTTTTT.

V and J are TRBV10-2 and TRBJ2-1; 16 bases fit TRBD2. The CDR3 length is 17 residues. The V gene's germline CDR1 is WSHSY and CDR2 SAAADI. Losses at the gene ends were 8 bases for V and 0 bases for J; bases not matched to a gene: 4. The CDR3 reads CASSGTSGGASYNEQFF. CDR3 sequence (DNA): TGCGCCAGCTCCGGGACTAGCGGGGGGGCCTCCTACAATGAGCAGTTCTTC.

The gene calls are TRBV10-3 and TRBJ2-5; 9 bases map to TRBD1. This CDR3 is built from 14 residues. With 6 bases clipped from V and 5 bases from J, the junction kept 7 bases outside the gene matches. Germline V gene sequence: CDR1 ENHRY, CDR2 SYGVKD. CDR3 nucleotide sequence: TGTGCCATCAGGGGGACAGGGCTGGAGGAGACCCAGTACTTC. Its protein is CAIRGTGLEETQYF.

This clonotype was picked up many times. The genes are TRBV3-1 and TRBJ1-2; D is undetermined. The germline V gene has CDR1 LGHDT and CDR2 YNNKEL (reference sequence). Trimming cost V 6 bases and J 7 bases, with 18 bases left between them. CDR3 length equals 14 residues. CDR3 in amino acids: CASSPTRILSGYTF. The CDR3, as DNA: TGTGCCAGCAGTCCTACTCGGATTCTCTCTGGCTACACCTTC.

At least ten counts were recorded for this clonotype. V usage is TRBV7-9 and J usage is TRBJ2-6; no definite D call. With 6 bases removed from V and 2 bases from J, the gap between germline ends came to 8 bases. Germline lookup yields CDR1 SEHNR and CDR2 FQNEAQ (reference sequence). This CDR3 has 14 residues. The CDR3 bases are TGTGCCAGCAGGGAAATTACTGGGGCCAACGTCCTGACTTTC. Residues: CASREITGANVLTF.